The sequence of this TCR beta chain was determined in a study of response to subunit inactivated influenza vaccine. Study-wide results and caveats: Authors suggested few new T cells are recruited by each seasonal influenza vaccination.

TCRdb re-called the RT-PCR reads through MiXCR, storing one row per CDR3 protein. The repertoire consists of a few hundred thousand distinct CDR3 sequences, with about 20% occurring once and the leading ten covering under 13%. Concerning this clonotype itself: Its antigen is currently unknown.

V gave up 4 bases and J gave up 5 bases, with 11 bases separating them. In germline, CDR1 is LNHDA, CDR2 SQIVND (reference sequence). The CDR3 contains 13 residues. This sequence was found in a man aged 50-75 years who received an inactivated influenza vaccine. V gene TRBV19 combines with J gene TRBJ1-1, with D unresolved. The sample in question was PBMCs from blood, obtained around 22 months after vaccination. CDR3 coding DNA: TGTGCCAGTAGTAAAAAAGGCCATACTGAAGCTTTCTTT. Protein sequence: CASSKKGHTEAFF.